This T cell receptor beta chain was profiled in a study of blood T cell repertoires in COVID-19. Study-level information: Both acute and convalescent COVID-19 samples were obtained from the United States, Italy and Spain. In each case, the material was cDNA or gDNA derived from T cells, B-cell-depleted T cells, or PBMCs.

In the original analysis: For nucleated cells, counts were estimated from reference gene primer amplification. Only in-frame clones appear in the TCRdb table, and some are missing; sequencing was by immunoSEQ multiplex PCR. The V and J calls and clone size come from that table; D and trimming were worked out from the DNA. In the table there are fewer than 300,000 clones, 80% to 90% of which are singletons. From germline, CDR1 is LNHDA and CDR2 SQIVND (reference sequence). The CDR3 consists of 15 residues. The V and J ends lost 5 bases and 2 bases, in that order; junction bases with no gene match: 6. The sequencing input was peripheral blood. The chain links TRBV19 to TRBJ1-5, with TRBD1 matching 7 bases. This receptor was identified in a man of 80 years or more with acute or convalescent COVID-19. The CDR3 here is CASSVARGGNQPQHF. CDR3 DNA sequence: TGTGCCAGTAGTGTTGCCAGGGGGGGCAATCAGCCCCAGCATTTT.